Listed below are T cell receptor beta chains from one sample, sequenced in a study of cytomegalovirus exposure and HLA in healthy donors. Method: immunoSEQ multiplex PCR; TCRdb's copy keeps in-frame clones and lacks some. The data show some 98,000 clones, under 70% seen once. The sequenced sample was PBMCs. All receptors derive from a man between 50 and 59 years old in good health and CMV-seronegative. CDR3s include the opening cysteine and the closing phenylalanine or tryptophan. The D gene is left open where the match is weak. Clone size, where shown, is once, few, many, or a class for clones that have expanded.

cdr3_length clone_size j_call d_call v_call cdr3_aa cdr3_nt
15 NA TRBJ1-2 TRBD1 TRBV28 CASRTSGGRDYGYIF TGTGCCAGCAGGACATCAGGGGGTAGAGACTATGGCTACATCTTC
13 NA TRBJ2-7 TRBD1 TRBV18 CASSQGTDYEQYF TGTGCCAGCTCCCAAGGGACAGACTACGAGCAGTACTTC
10 NA TRBJ1-4 NA TRBV25-1 CASGHMKLFF TGTGCCAGCGGACATATGAAACTGTTTTTT
16 NA TRBJ1-5 NA TRBV5-6 CASSRGYPTWDQPQHF TGTGCCAGCAGCCGAGGGTACCCAACGTGGGATCAGCCCCAGCATTTT
14 NA TRBJ1-2 TRBD1 TRBV19 CASSKDREVYGYTF TGTGCCAGTAGTAAAGACAGGGAAGTCTATGGCTACACCTTC
22 NA TRBJ2-1 TRBD2 TRBV2 CASSETFPRSTRLAGAYNEQFF TGTGCCAGCAGTGAAACATTTCCACGCAGTACCCGACTAGCGGGGGCCTACAATGAGCAGTTCTTC
14 few TRBJ1-1 TRBD1 TRBV19 CASSITGANTEAFF TGTGCCAGTAGTATTACAGGGGCGAACACTGAAGCTTTCTTT
15 few TRBJ2-7 NA TRBV9 CASSPRTANPYEQYF TGTGCCAGCAGCCCAAGGACAGCGAACCCCTACGAGCAGTACTTC
15 NA TRBJ2-1 TRBD2 TRBV5-1 CASSSTSGVNNEQFF TGCGCCAGCAGCTCGACTAGCGGGGTTAACAATGAGCAGTTCTTC
14 NA TRBJ1-1 NA TRBV4-2 CASSQIRGNTEAFF TGTGCCAGCAGCCAAATTAGGGGTAACACTGAAGCTTTCTTT
15 NA TRBJ2-7 TRBD1 TRBV28 CASIPHPQGPYEQYF TGTGCCAGCATCCCTCATCCACAGGGGCCCTACGAGCAGTACTTC
15 few TRBJ1-2 NA TRBV4-3 CASSPQGMGNYGYTF TGCGCCAGCAGCCCCCAGGGGATGGGTAACTATGGCTACACCTTC
16 NA TRBJ2-1 NA TRBV27 CASSLQGSWSVNEQFF TGTGCCAGCAGTTTACAGGGTTCTTGGAGCGTCAATGAGCAGTTCTTC
14 NA TRBJ2-4 TRBD1 TRBV18 CASSSDRVKNIQYF TGTGCCAGCTCGTCGGACAGGGTCAAAAACATTCAGTACTTC
13 NA TRBJ2-7 NA TRBV10-3 CAISDGSSYEQYF TGTGCCATCAGTGACGGGAGCTCCTACGAGCAGTACTTC
15 NA TRBJ2-3 NA TRBV9 CASSATGFSTDTQYF TGTGCCAGCAGCGCCACGGGTTTTAGCACAGATACGCAGTATTTT
16 NA TRBJ2-1 TRBD2 TRBV19 CASSNGTSGRMNGQFF TGTGCCAGTAGCAACGGGACTAGCGGGAGAATGAATGGGCAGTTCTTC
14 NA TRBJ1-2 TRBD1 TRBV7-9 CASSLAGTGDGYPF TGTGCCAGCAGCTTAGCGGGGACAGGCGATGGCTACCCCTTC
13 once TRBJ1-2 NA TRBV28 CASSSTANYGYTF TGTGCCAGCAGCTCGACAGCTAACTATGGCTACACCTTC
15 NA TRBJ1-4 NA TRBV6-1 CASSPHLATNEKLFF TGTGCCAGCAGTCCCCACCTAGCAACTAATGAAAAACTGTTTTTT
13 NA TRBJ2-7 NA TRBV29-1 CSVCRGITYEQYF TGCAGCGTATGCCGAGGGATAACCTACGAGCAGTACTTC
17 NA TRBJ2-1 NA TRBV7-9 CASSPPRGHPSYNEQFF TGTGCCAGCAGCCCACCACGGGGACACCCCTCCTACAATGAGCAGTTCTTC
19 NA TRBJ2-1 TRBD1 TRBV28 CASRQDRGGGRRQYNEQFF TGTGCCAGCAGACAGGACAGGGGGGGCGGACGACGGCAGTACAATGAGCAGTTCTTC
16 NA TRBJ2-5 TRBD1 TRBV5-1 CASRPRTGAYQETQYF TGCGCCAGCAGACCAAGGACAGGGGCCTACCAAGAGACCCAGTACTTC
14 few TRBJ1-4 NA TRBV5-8 CASSAALQGEKLFF TGTGCCAGCAGCGCGGCACTACAGGGTGAAAAACTGTTTTTT
15 NA TRBJ2-2 NA TRBV27 CASSSPSLGTGELFF TGTGCCAGCAGCTCCCCGAGTCTTGGCACCGGGGAGCTGTTTTTT
14 NA TRBJ2-1 NA TRBV6-4 CASSGDMGHNEQFF TGTGCCAGCAGTGGGGACATGGGGCACAATGAGCAGTTCTTC
13 NA TRBJ2-7 NA TRBV7-8 CASSWDKAYEQYF TGTGCCAGCAGCTGGGACAAGGCCTACGAGCAGTACTTC
14 NA TRBJ2-7 NA TRBV6-5 CASSWDMVSGEQYF TGTGCCAGCAGTTGGGACATGGTCTCGGGCGAGCAGTACTTC
16 NA TRBJ2-3 TRBD2 TRBV15 CATSRNSGRVADTQYF TGTGCCACCAGCAGAAATAGCGGGAGAGTCGCAGATACGCAGTATTTT
14 few TRBJ2-7 TRBD1 TRBV18 CASSPGQASYEQYF TGTGCCAGCTCACCGGGACAGGCCTCCTACGAGCAGTACTTC
12 NA TRBJ1-1 TRBD1 TRBV7-3 CSSSLGQGEAFF TGTTCCAGCAGCTTGGGACAGGGTGAAGCTTTCTTT
15 NA TRBJ1-4 TRBD1 TRBV6-5 CASRPQGDGVEKLFF TGTGCCAGCAGGCCCCAGGGGGACGGCGTTGAAAAACTGTTTTTT
15 few TRBJ2-1 TRBD2 TRBV7-2 CASSFSSGRVNEQFF TGTGCCAGCAGCTTCTCTAGCGGGAGAGTGAATGAGCAGTTCTTC
17 few TRBJ2-3 TRBD2 TRBV5-1 CASSSFPGTSGTDTQYF TGCGCCAGCAGCTCCTTCCCCGGGACTAGCGGCACAGATACGCAGTATTTT
17 NA TRBJ2-1 NA TRBV7-9 CASSLATRGRSYNEQFF TGTGCCAGCAGCTTAGCAACTCGGGGAAGATCCTACAATGAGCAGTTCTTC
15 NA TRBJ2-1 TRBD2 TRBV4-3 CASSQEMTSANEQFF TGCGCCAGCAGCCAAGAAATGACTAGCGCAAATGAGCAGTTCTTC
15 few TRBJ2-7 TRBD1 TRBV6-6 CASSLDSGTVYEQYF TGTGCCAGCAGTCTTGACTCCGGGACAGTCTACGAGCAGTACTTC
17 NA TRBJ2-6 NA TRBV15 CATSRDLGAGGANVLTF TGTGCCACCAGCAGAGATTTAGGGGCGGGAGGGGCCAACGTCCTGACTTTC
13 few TRBJ2-1 TRBD2 TRBV27 CASSLAAKIEQFF TGTGCCAGCAGCCTAGCGGCCAAAATTGAGCAGTTCTTC
16 NA TRBJ2-2 TRBD2 TRBV11-2 CASSSVSGRAGGELFF TGTGCCAGCAGCTCTGTTAGCGGGAGGGCCGGCGGGGAGCTGTTTTTT
13 NA TRBJ2-5 NA TRBV27 CASRAMDQETQYF TGTGCCAGCAGGGCAATGGACCAAGAGACCCAGTACTTC